These 10 T cell receptor beta chains were all obtained from the same sample, sequenced in a study of a mutant IDH1 vaccine in newly diagnosed glioma. Time point here: week 23, last vaccination. Doses consisted of 300 ug of mutant IDH1 20-mer peptide each, paired with topical imiquimod. No antigens are known for them. This table comes from immunoSEQ multiplex PCR, and its TCRdb copy is limited to in-frame clones, with some not included. This sample has tens of thousands of clones, with around 93% found just once. Material: PBMCs, obtained from a glioma patient whose treatment included an IDH1 peptide vaccine. These receptors were obtained from a man in his fifties or sixties with glioma.

The chain employs TRBV7-9 and TRBJ2-3; D tentatively reads TRBD1 or TRBD2 (5 bases each). Trimming removed 0 bases from V and 3 bases from J, with 10 bases in between. The CDR3 covers 15 residues. Germline V lookup: CDR1 SEHNR, CDR2 FQNEAQ (reference sequence). The CDR3 protein is CASSLAGWGTDTQYF. CDR3 DNA: TGTGCCAGCAGCTTAGCGGGGTGGGGGACAGATACGCAGTATTTT.

The chain links TRBV29-1 to TRBJ2-2; D is unresolved. The ends were cut back, 3 bases at V and 4 bases at J, with 12 bases in the middle. From germline, CDR1 is SQVTM and CDR2 ANQGSEA. The CDR3 is 14 residues long. The CDR3 region has the DNA TGCAGCGTTGACGCCCGGGCGAGCACCGGGGAGCTGTTTTTT. Translated: CSVDARASTGELFF.

The chain recombines TRBV13 with TRBJ2-7; a weak D match, TRBD2 (7 bases). The germline gives CDR1 PRHDT, CDR2 FYEKMQ (reference sequence). Deletions cut 6 bases from V and 4 bases from J, with 16 bases between. CDR3 size: 14 residues. CDR3 protein: CASSLRGAGYEQYF. CDR3 coding DNA: TGTGCCAGCAGTTTACGGGGGGCCGGGTACGAGCAGTACTTC.

The chain couples TRBV18 to TRBJ1-1; D may be TRBD1 (6 bases). CDR1 KGHSH and CDR2 LQKENI come from the germline V gene. The germline V and J ends were trimmed by 5 bases and 3 bases, with 13 bases remaining between them. This CDR3 has 14 residues. CDR3 sequence reads: CASSAQGFDTEAFF. The CDR3 DNA sequence: TGTGCCAGCTCAGCACAGGGTTTTGACACTGAAGCTTTCTTT.

The J gene is TRBJ2-2, the V gene TRBV7-9; perhaps D is TRBD1 or TRBD2 (5 bases each). This CDR3 contains 14 residues. The V end lost 2 bases, the J end lost 6 bases, and 10 bases lay between the germline ends. Germline CDR1 and CDR2: SEHNR and FQNEAQ (reference sequence). CDR3 sequence: CASSLLGDAGELFF. As DNA, the CDR3 is TGTGCCAGCAGCTTACTGGGGGATGCCGGGGAGCTGTTTTTT.

This clone was observed once. This chain links TRBV7-9 with TRBJ2-2; the D gene is possibly TRBD2 (6 bases). Germline lookup yields CDR1 SEHNR and CDR2 FQNEAQ (reference sequence). This CDR3 is 13 amino acids long. V lost 10 bases to trimming and J lost 4 bases, with 13 bases between them. CDR3 coding DNA: TGTGCCACCGGAGGGGAAGGCACCGGGGAGCTGTTTTTT. Protein sequence: CATGGEGTGELFF.

This chain connects TRBV5-6 to TRBJ2-7; either TRBD1 or TRBD2 may supply D (5 bases each). Between the trimmed V and J ends, which lost 6 bases and 0 bases, there was a span of 13 bases. CDR1 is SGHDT and CDR2 is YYEEEE in the germline V gene. The CDR3 spans 14 residues. The CDR3 DNA reads as TGTGCCAGCACCCGAGGGGTGACCTCCTACGAGCAGTACTTC. Amino acids: CASTRGVTSYEQYF.

V and J are TRBV5-6 and TRBJ2-1; possibly TRBD1 or TRBD2 for D (5 bases each). CDR1 is SGHDT, CDR2 YYEEEE, per germline. CDR3 length: 11 residues. Between the trimmed V and J ends, which lost 2 bases and 14 bases, there was a span of 11 bases. Here the CDR3 DNA reads TGTGCCAGCAGCTTAGGGACCCCAAAGTTCTTC. Translated, it gives CASSLGTPKFF.

CDR3 loop: CASSVLGASANYGYTF. In DNA form, the CDR3 reads TGTGCCAGCAGCGTACTGGGGGCTTCAGCTAACTATGGCTACACCTTC. This chain joins TRBV9 and TRBJ1-2; the D gene is possibly TRBD1 (6 bases). This CDR3 has 16 amino acids. The V gene's germline CDR1 is SGDLS and CDR2 YYNGEE. Trimming left V 1 base short and J 0 bases short, with 13 bases between.

The V call is TRBV5-1, the J call TRBJ1-2, with 12 positions matching TRBD1. After removal of 0 bases from V and 8 bases from J, the junction contained 11 bases not matched to a gene. CDR1 SGHRS and CDR2 YFSETQ come from the germline V gene. There are 17 residues in the CDR3. The CDR3 spells CASSLAPGQGAEGGYTF. The DNA for the CDR3 is TGCGCCAGCAGCTTGGCCCCGGGACAGGGGGCTGAGGGGGGCTACACCTTC. The full variable domain, rest sourced from reference TRBV5-1 and TRBJ1-2, is KAGVTQTPRYLIKTRGQQVTLSCSPISGHRSVSWYQQTPGQGLQFLFEYFSETQRNKGNFPGRFSGRQFSNSRSEMNVSTLELGDSALYLCASSLAPGQGAEGGYTFGSGTRLTVV.